The next 25 T cell receptor beta chains were all read from a single sample in a study of cytomegalovirus exposure and HLA in healthy donors. A multiplex PCR was run with 60 Vbeta primers and 13 Jbeta primers. Some clones are missing from TCRdb's copy, which holds only in-frame ones; the method was immunoSEQ multiplex PCR. This repertoire shows fewer than 150,000 clones, around 80% found once; its top ten account for 6.8%. Sequenced input: PBMCs. The receptors derive from a man aged 40-49 years in good health and CMV-seropositive.

Concerning this clone itself: The sample carries other DNA sequences with the same CDR3. The chain links TRBV5-6 to TRBJ2-7; tentatively, D is TRBD2 (5 bases). Looked up from germline, CDR1 is SGHDT and CDR2 is YYEEEE. V dropped 0 bases and J dropped 10 bases, with 20 bases sitting between them. The CDR3 has 15 residues. CDR3: CASSLEGGPTREQYF. CDR3 DNA sequence: TGTGCCAGCAGCTTGGAAGGCGGCCCGACTCGGGAACAGTACTTC. The full variable domain, completed using reference TRBV5-6 and TRBJ2-7, is DAGVTQSPTHLIKTRGQQVTLRCSPKSGHDTVSWYQQALGQGPQFIFQYYEEEERQRGNFPDRFSGHQFPNYSSELNVNALLLGDSALYLCASSLEGGPTREQYFGPGTRLTVT.

The V gene is TRBV19, the J gene TRBJ2-7; 11 bases align to TRBD2. The germline V gene has CDR1 LNHDA and CDR2 SQIVND (reference sequence). V was pared by 3 bases and J by 4 bases, with 5 bases of the junction left unmatched. The CDR3 runs to 15 residues. This CDR3 is CASSILAGGLYEQYF. The CDR3 DNA sequence: TGTGCCAGTAGTATTCTAGCGGGGGGACTATACGAGCAGTACTTC.

This chain connects TRBV5-4 to TRBJ1-5; D is perhaps TRBD1 (5 bases). CDR3 length equals 15 residues. The germline gives CDR1 SGHNT, CDR2 YYREEE (reference sequence). Trimming removed 4 bases at V and 0 bases at J, with 11 bases between. Written as DNA, the CDR3 is TGTGCCAGCAGCCGGGACGGGAGTAGCAATCAGCCCCAGCATTTT. Protein sequence: CASSRDGSSNQPQHF.

This chain connects TRBV30 to TRBJ2-2; 7 bases match TRBD1. The V gene's germline CDR1 is GTSNPN and CDR2 SVGIG (reference sequence). Trimming at V came to 5 bases and at J to 3 bases, leaving 15 bases not matched to a gene. This CDR3 contains 17 residues. DNA for the CDR3: TGTGCCTGGGGTTCTGACAGGGCCCTGGGCTACACCGGGGAGCTGTTTTTT. The encoded protein is CAWGSDRALGYTGELFF.

V gene TRBV4-3 combines with J gene TRBJ2-2, with a possible D match to TRBD1 (6 bases). V was pared by 1 base and J by 2 bases, with 11 bases between. Germline CDR1 and CDR2: LGHNA and YSLEER. The CDR3 consists of 16 residues. The CDR3 sequence: CASSQARTANTGELFF. CDR3 DNA sequence: TGCGCCAGCAGCCAAGCTCGGACAGCCAACACCGGGGAGCTGTTTTTT.

This clone was detected only a few times. J is TRBJ2-3 and V is TRBV5-4; 9 bases fit TRBD1. The CDR3 extends over 16 amino acids. V dropped 0 bases and J dropped 5; count of bases not matched to a gene: 7. Germline CDR1 and CDR2: SGHNT and YYREEE (reference sequence). CDR3 nucleotides: TGTGCCAGCAGCTTGGGGCTTCGGACAGGGGAAGATACGCAGTATTTT. Translated: CASSLGLRTGEDTQYF.

About this clone: The sample carries other DNA sequences with the same CDR3. CDR3 DNA sequence: TGCAGCATCCGGGGGGGCCTCCTGGGGGATACGCAGTATTTT. Its translation: CSIRGGLLGDTQYF. The rearrangement joins TRBV29-1 to TRBJ2-3, with TRBD2 matching over 8 bases. This CDR3 is 14 amino acids long. CDR1 and CDR2 (germline): SQVTM, ANQGSEA. Trimming cost V 8 bases and J 6 bases; bases outside gene matches: 13.

This clone was seen only once. This chain uses TRBV5-1 with TRBJ2-7; D is undetermined. CDR1 and CDR2 from the germline V gene are SGHRS and YFSETQ. The CDR3 is made up of 13 amino acids. V lost 6 bases and J 0 bases, leaving 10 bases between the germline ends. The CDR3: CASTSPSSYEQYF. The CDR3 DNA reads TGCGCCAGCACCTCCCCCAGCTCCTACGAGCAGTACTTC.

This chain connects TRBV5-1 to TRBJ2-7; 7 positions agree with TRBD2. From germline, CDR1 is SGHRS and CDR2 YFSETQ. The CDR3 is made up of 16 amino acids. Trimming removed 1 base from V and 6 bases from J; junction bases left unmatched: 13. CDR3: CASSLPRDGGDLEQYF. The CDR3 DNA reads TGCGCCAGCAGCTTGCCTAGGGATGGGGGGGATCTCGAGCAGTACTTC.

This chain uses TRBV28 with TRBJ1-1; no clear D gene. Germline lookup yields CDR1 MDHEN and CDR2 SYDVKM. Between the trimmed V and J ends, which lost 5 bases and 0 bases, there was a span of 13 bases. The CDR3 consists of 15 residues. The CDR3 sequence is CASSRSLAVNTEAFF. In nucleotides, the CDR3 is TGTGCCAGCAGTCGCTCCCTTGCAGTGAACACTGAAGCTTTCTTT.

The rearrangement joins TRBV5-1 to TRBJ1-1; 9 bases match TRBD1. Trimming cost V 4 bases and J 4 bases; bases outside gene matches: 5. CDR1 and CDR2 from the germline V gene are SGHRS and YFSETQ. The CDR3 consists of 14 residues. The CDR3 sequence is CASSKDRGGTEAFF. CDR3 sequence (DNA): TGCGCCAGCAGCAAAGACAGGGGGGGCACTGAAGCTTTCTTT.

The CDR3 nucleotides are TGTGCCACCAGCAGGGGCGGGGCGGGCTTGAAAGAGACCCAGTACTTC. Protein sequence: CATSRGGAGLKETQYF. The chain is built from TRBV15 and TRBJ2-5, with D maybe TRBD2 (6 bases). V was pared by 3 bases and J by 3 bases, with 17 bases between. CDR1 and CDR2 (germline): LNHNV, YYDKDF (reference sequence). The length of the CDR3 is 16 residues.

This clone occurred once. The gene calls are TRBV15 and TRBJ2-3; 11 nucleotides line up with TRBD1. Per germline, CDR1 LNHNV and CDR2 YYDKDF (reference sequence). The V segment lost 0 bases and the J segment 3 bases; nucleotides outside the gene matches: 8. The CDR3 runs 18 residues. CDR3 DNA: TGTGCCACCAGCAGAGATCGGCAGGACAGGGGGCGGACAGATACGCAGTATTTT. Its protein is CATSRDRQDRGRTDTQYF.

The V gene is TRBV4-3, the J gene TRBJ2-1; tentative D call: TRBD2 (6 bases). This CDR3 has 17 amino acids. Germline V gives CDR1 LGHNA, CDR2 YSLEER. Trimming stripped 0 bases from V and 6 bases from J, with 18 bases between. The CDR3 coding sequence is TGCGCCAGCAGCCAAGATACGGTTCCCGGAGGGACCAATGAGCAGTTCTTC. Protein product: CASSQDTVPGGTNEQFF.

This clone was seen a handful of times. The chain uses TRBV14 and TRBJ1-1, with D hard to call. Trimming shortened V by 6 bases and J by 0 bases, and 8 bases separated the two germline ends. CDR1 is SGHDN, CDR2 FVKESK, per germline. There are 13 residues in the CDR3. The DNA for the CDR3 is TGTGCCAGCAGATTCGGAGTGAACACTGAAGCTTTCTTT. This encodes CASRFGVNTEAFF.

The chain carries TRBV18 and TRBJ2-4, with D unclear. There are 15 residues in the CDR3. CDR1 and CDR2 (germline): KGHSH, LQKENI. Trimming shortened V by 1 base and J by 0 bases, and 7 bases separated the two germline ends. CDR3: CASSPQSEAKNIQYF. CDR3 bases: TGTGCCAGCTCACCACAATCAGAAGCCAAAAACATTCAGTACTTC.

The V gene is TRBV5-1, the J gene TRBJ2-7, with 8 positions matching TRBD2. J lost 2 bases, V lost 0 bases, and 1 base had no gene match. Germline V gives CDR1 SGHRS, CDR2 YFSETQ. The CDR3 totals 14 residues. The CDR3: CASSLETSAYEQYF. In DNA, the CDR3 is TGCGCCAGCAGCTTGGAGACTAGCGCCTACGAGCAGTACTTC.

The chain recombines TRBV7-9 with TRBJ1-4; D gene unclear. With 2 bases removed from V and 8 bases from J, the gap between germline ends came to 12 bases. The CDR3 spans 14 residues. The germline CDR1 and CDR2 sequences are SEHNR and FQNEAQ (reference sequence). The CDR3 DNA sequence: TGTGCCAGCAGCTTAATTGGCGGAGGGGAAAAACTGTTTTTT. Encoded protein: CASSLIGGGEKLFF.

The chain couples TRBV19 to TRBJ1-5, with a possible D match to TRBD1 (6 bases). In germline, CDR1 is LNHDA, CDR2 SQIVND (reference sequence). The V end was cut by 4 bases, the J end by 0 bases, with 22 bases between. CDR3 length: 19 amino acids. CDR3 DNA sequence: TGTGCCAGTAGTACAAGAGCCCCCGGCAGGGGCTATAGCAATCAGCCCCAGCATTTT. Amino acid sequence: CASSTRAPGRGYSNQPQHF. The full variable domain, in which reference TRBV19 and TRBJ1-5 provide the parts outside the CDR3, is DGGITQSPKYLFRKEGQNVTLSCEQNLNHDAMYWYRQDPGQGLRLIYYSQIVNDFQKGDIAEGYSVSREKKESFPLTVTSAQKNPTAFYLCASSTRAPGRGYSNQPQHFGDGTRLSIL.

This clone was counted a single time. This chain connects TRBV7-2 to TRBJ2-7; TRBD1 agrees at 8 bases. CDR3 length equals 14 residues. Germline trimming cut 5 bases from V and 3 bases from J; bases unmatched to any gene: 6. CDR1 and CDR2 (germline): SGHTA, FQGNSA. CDR3 DNA: TGTGCCAGCAGCCAGGACAGGGACAGCTACGAGCAGTACTTC. Translating gives CASSQDRDSYEQYF.

This chain links TRBV4-2 with TRBJ1-2, with 10 bases matching TRBD1. Germline-derived CDR1 and CDR2 are LGHNA and YNFKEQ. The length of the CDR3 is 17 residues. J was trimmed by 5 bases and V by 8 bases; bases with no gene match: 17. CDR3 nucleotides: TGTGCCAGCTCCGCCCCAACCCCCGGGACAGGGGTGTATGGCTACACCTTC. This gives the protein CASSAPTPGTGVYGYTF.

The DNA of the CDR3 is TGTGCCAGCAGTTACGAGAGGGCGGGAGTAGGCGAGCAGTACTTC. It encodes CASSYERAGVGEQYF. The V call is TRBV6-5, the J call TRBJ2-7, with 7 bases lining up with TRBD2. CDR1 and CDR2 from the germline V gene are MNHEY and SVGAGI. V lost 2 bases and J lost 6; bases outside the gene matches: 10. The CDR3 consists of 15 residues.

V is TRBV7-2 and J is TRBJ2-5; weak D call: TRBD1 (5 bases). The CDR3 loop spans 17 amino acids. The ends were cut back, 2 bases at V and 7 bases at J, with 23 bases in the middle. Per the germline V gene, CDR1 is SGHTA and CDR2 is FQGNSA. CDR3 sequence (DNA): TGTGCCAGCAGCTTAAAAGGCGTAGGGGATACAAGAGGGACCCAGTACTTC. The encoded protein is CASSLKGVGDTRGTQYF.

CDR3 coding DNA: TGTGCCAGCTCCCGCCCGACAGGGGGCAACACTGAAGCTTTCTTT. The encoded protein is CASSRPTGGNTEAFF. The chain is built from TRBV18 and TRBJ1-1; 10 bases are shared with TRBD1. The germline CDR1 and CDR2 sequences are KGHSH and LQKENI. This CDR3 has 15 residues. V lost 6 bases and J lost 2; bases outside the gene matches: 6.

The V and J genes are TRBV2 and TRBJ1-3; D is perhaps TRBD1 (5 bases). This CDR3 spans 15 amino acids. V dropped 6 bases and J dropped 0 bases, with 12 bases sitting between them. Germline V CDR1 and CDR2: SNHLY, FYNNEI. The CDR3 DNA reads TGTGCCAGCAGGGCCCAGGGCCTCTCTGGAAACACCATATATTTT. Encoded protein: CASRAQGLSGNTIYF.